The rows below give T cell receptor beta chains drawn from one sample of a study of T cell responses to AZD1222 COVID-19 vaccine. Profiled with immunoSEQ multiplex PCR; TCRdb holds only in-frame clones, not every one. The top ten hold more than 2.5% of the sample, which has around 130,000 clones, roughly nine tenths seen once. The specimen comprised peripheral blood, sampled on day 0 of AZD1222 vaccination. These receptors were taken from an adult in good health. The CDR3 runs from the conserved cysteine through the conserved F or W. A D gene is named only where the DNA matches it firmly. A clone size is listed for some rows: how often the clone was seen (once, few, many), or a class if it is expanded.

v_call: TRBV6-6; j_call: TRBJ1-1; d_call: NA; clone_size: NA; cdr3_aa: CASRLTGTHTEAFF; cdr3_nt: TGTGCCAGCAGACTAACGGGGACCCACACTGAAGCTTTCTTT
v_call: TRBV18; j_call: TRBJ1-3; d_call: TRBD1; clone_size: once; cdr3_aa: CASSSSGGGLGNTIYF; cdr3_nt: TGTGCCAGCTCAAGTTCAGGGGGCGGACTTGGAAACACCATATATTTT
v_call: TRBV4-2; j_call: TRBJ1-1; d_call: NA; clone_size: NA; cdr3_aa: CASSQDGGAEAFF; cdr3_nt: TGTGCCAGCAGCCAAGATGGAGGGGCTGAAGCTTTCTTT
v_call: TRBV7-9; j_call: TRBJ2-1; d_call: NA; clone_size: NA; cdr3_aa: CASSLVDEQFF; cdr3_nt: TGTGCCAGCAGCTTAGTAGATGAGCAGTTCTTC
v_call: TRBV7-2; j_call: TRBJ2-7; d_call: TRBD2; clone_size: NA; cdr3_aa: CASSSPTSGTYEQYF; cdr3_nt: TGTGCCAGCAGCTCCCCCACTAGCGGTACCTACGAGCAGTACTTC
v_call: TRBV7-2; j_call: TRBJ2-3; d_call: TRBD2; clone_size: once; cdr3_aa: CASSLERGSADTQYF; cdr3_nt: TGTGCCAGCAGCTTAGAGCGCGGGAGCGCCGATACGCAGTATTTT
v_call: TRBV19; j_call: TRBJ1-6; d_call: NA; clone_size: NA; cdr3_aa: CASSPSLTGGRSPLHF; cdr3_nt: TGTGCCAGTAGTCCATCACTGACAGGAGGGAGGTCACCCCTCCACTTT
v_call: TRBV4-2; j_call: TRBJ2-2; d_call: TRBD2; clone_size: NA; cdr3_aa: CASSQSLAGGTGELFF; cdr3_nt: TGTGCCAGCAGCCAATCTCTAGCGGGAGGCACCGGGGAGCTGTTTTTT
v_call: TRBV11-2; j_call: TRBJ2-1; d_call: NA; clone_size: few; cdr3_aa: CASSLSTGRHEQFF; cdr3_nt: TGTGCCAGCAGCCTGAGCACAGGTCGCCATGAGCAGTTCTTC
v_call: TRBV29-1; j_call: TRBJ1-2; d_call: NA; clone_size: NA; cdr3_aa: CSVEGRMYGYTF; cdr3_nt: TGCAGCGTTGAAGGGAGGATGTATGGCTACACCTTC
v_call: TRBV7-2; j_call: TRBJ1-2; d_call: TRBD1; clone_size: NA; cdr3_aa: CASSLLGQAHYGYTF; cdr3_nt: TGTGCCAGCAGCTTACTGGGACAGGCCCACTATGGCTACACCTTC
v_call: TRBV11-2; j_call: TRBJ1-3; d_call: NA; clone_size: NA; cdr3_aa: CASTSSVDTIYF; cdr3_nt: TGTGCCAGCACCTCCTCGGTGGACACCATATATTTT
v_call: TRBV10-2; j_call: TRBJ2-1; d_call: TRBD2; clone_size: NA; cdr3_aa: CASMSAVAGGVVNEQFF; cdr3_nt: TGCGCCAGCATGTCAGCCGTGGCGGGAGGAGTTGTCAATGAGCAGTTCTTC
v_call: TRBV19; j_call: TRBJ1-3; d_call: NA; clone_size: NA; cdr3_aa: CATRSELGLSGNTIYF; cdr3_nt: TGTGCCACCAGAAGCGAACTGGGCCTCTCTGGAAACACCATATATTTT
v_call: TRBV4-1; j_call: TRBJ1-6; d_call: NA; clone_size: NA; cdr3_aa: CASSQDHMGSGSPLHF; cdr3_nt: TGCGCCAGCAGCCAAGATCACATGGGATCGGGCTCACCCCTCCACTTT
v_call: TRBV6-5; j_call: TRBJ2-2; d_call: NA; clone_size: NA; cdr3_aa: CASSSHRANTGELFF; cdr3_nt: TGTGCCAGCAGTTCTCACAGGGCGAACACCGGGGAGCTGTTTTTT
v_call: TRBV27; j_call: TRBJ1-1; d_call: NA; clone_size: NA; cdr3_aa: CASSFQGLFAEAFF; cdr3_nt: TGTGCCAGCAGTTTCCAGGGGTTGTTTGCTGAAGCTTTCTTT
v_call: TRBV10-3; j_call: TRBJ1-2; d_call: NA; clone_size: NA; cdr3_aa: CAISQARVLSNNYGYTF; cdr3_nt: TGTGCCATCAGTCAGGCTCGGGTACTAAGTAATAACTATGGCTACACCTTC
v_call: TRBV5-1; j_call: TRBJ1-4; d_call: NA; clone_size: NA; cdr3_aa: CASSKTTTATNEKLFF; cdr3_nt: TGCGCCAGCAGCAAAACCACTACTGCAACTAATGAAAAACTGTTTTTT
v_call: TRBV20-1; j_call: TRBJ1-3; d_call: NA; clone_size: NA; cdr3_aa: CSASPRNTIYF; cdr3_nt: TGCAGTGCCTCACCCCGAAACACCATATATTTT
v_call: TRBV28; j_call: TRBJ1-6; d_call: NA; clone_size: NA; cdr3_aa: CASSFIMQRTLYNSPLHF; cdr3_nt: TGTGCCAGCAGTTTCATTATGCAGCGGACACTTTATAATTCACCCCTCCACTTT
v_call: TRBV27; j_call: TRBJ1-2; d_call: NA; clone_size: NA; cdr3_aa: CASSPRANYGYTF; cdr3_nt: TGTGCCAGCAGCCCCCGGGCGAACTATGGCTACACCTTC
v_call: TRBV3-1/TRBV3-2; j_call: TRBJ2-7; d_call: TRBD1; clone_size: NA; cdr3_aa: CASSLGTGLEQYF; cdr3_nt: TGTGCCAGCAGCCTCGGGACAGGGCTCGAGCAGTACTTC
v_call: TRBV14; j_call: TRBJ1-6; d_call: TRBD1; clone_size: NA; cdr3_aa: CASSQGQGLTSPLHF; cdr3_nt: TGTGCCAGCAGCCAAGGACAGGGCCTTACATCACCCCTCCACTTT
v_call: TRBV4-2; j_call: TRBJ2-1; d_call: NA; clone_size: NA; cdr3_aa: CASGLASGEQFF; cdr3_nt: TGTGCCAGCGGGCTAGCGAGCGGTGAGCAGTTCTTC
v_call: TRBV5-1; j_call: TRBJ2-7; d_call: NA; clone_size: NA; cdr3_aa: CASSLDGYEQYF; cdr3_nt: TGCGCCAGCAGCTTGGATGGCTACGAGCAGTACTTC
v_call: TRBV4-2; j_call: TRBJ1-2; d_call: TRBD1; clone_size: NA; cdr3_aa: CASSREQGAHYGYTF; cdr3_nt: TGTGCCAGCAGCCGTGAACAGGGGGCCCACTATGGCTACACCTTC
v_call: TRBV4-1; j_call: TRBJ2-1; d_call: TRBD2; clone_size: NA; cdr3_aa: CASSVTTSGNNEQFF; cdr3_nt: TGCGCCAGCAGCGTTACCACTAGCGGGAACAATGAGCAGTTCTTC
v_call: TRBV19; j_call: TRBJ1-4; d_call: TRBD1; clone_size: NA; cdr3_aa: CASRSRDRFSFNEKLFF; cdr3_nt: TGTGCCAGTAGAAGCCGGGACAGATTTTCCTTTAATGAAAAACTGTTTTTT
v_call: TRBV5-1; j_call: TRBJ1-2; d_call: TRBD1; clone_size: NA; cdr3_aa: CASSSTGLNGYTF; cdr3_nt: TGCGCCAGCAGCTCGACAGGGCTTAACGGCTACACCTTC
v_call: TRBV3-1/TRBV3-2; j_call: TRBJ1-3; d_call: TRBD1; clone_size: once; cdr3_aa: CASSQATGGGNTIYF; cdr3_nt: TGTGCCAGCAGCCAAGCCACAGGGGGGGGAAACACCATATATTTT
v_call: TRBV4-1; j_call: TRBJ1-4; d_call: NA; clone_size: NA; cdr3_aa: CASSPHRVFATNEKLFF; cdr3_nt: TGCGCCAGCAGCCCCCACAGGGTTTTCGCAACTAATGAAAAACTGTTTTTT
v_call: TRBV6-6; j_call: TRBJ2-1; d_call: TRBD2; clone_size: NA; cdr3_aa: CASSQHQGLAVYNEQFF; cdr3_nt: TGTGCCAGCAGTCAACACCAGGGACTAGCGGTCTACAATGAGCAGTTCTTC
v_call: TRBV10-2; j_call: TRBJ2-6; d_call: NA; clone_size: NA; cdr3_aa: CASRARYGANVLTF; cdr3_nt: TGCGCCAGCAGGGCTAGGTATGGGGCCAACGTCCTGACTTTC
v_call: TRBV27; j_call: TRBJ2-3; d_call: TRBD2; clone_size: NA; cdr3_aa: CASSLSVSGSTDTQYF; cdr3_nt: TGTGCCAGCAGTTTATCCGTTAGCGGGAGCACAGATACGCAGTATTTT
v_call: TRBV6-5; j_call: TRBJ2-7; d_call: TRBD1; clone_size: NA; cdr3_aa: CASSWGGTGNEQYF; cdr3_nt: TGTGCCAGCAGTTGGGGTGGGACAGGGAACGAGCAGTACTTC
v_call: TRBV4-1; j_call: TRBJ1-2; d_call: NA; clone_size: NA; cdr3_aa: CASSQEISVLYGYTF; cdr3_nt: TGCGCCAGCAGCCAAGAAATCTCCGTACTCTATGGCTACACCTTC
v_call: TRBV4-2; j_call: TRBJ2-3; d_call: TRBD2; clone_size: NA; cdr3_aa: CASSQEPGLAGTDTQYF; cdr3_nt: TGTGCCAGCAGCCAAGAACCGGGACTAGCGGGCACAGATACGCAGTATTTT
v_call: TRBV29-1; j_call: TRBJ1-2; d_call: NA; clone_size: NA; cdr3_aa: CSVRERIYGYTF; cdr3_nt: TGCAGCGTAAGGGAACGGATATATGGCTACACCTTC
v_call: TRBV18; j_call: TRBJ1-1; d_call: TRBD1; clone_size: NA; cdr3_aa: CASSPTQGVNTEAFF; cdr3_nt: TGTGCCAGCTCACCAACACAGGGGGTGAACACTGAAGCTTTCTTT
v_call: TRBV7-2; j_call: TRBJ1-5; d_call: TRBD1; clone_size: NA; cdr3_aa: CASSPRTGGHQPQHF; cdr3_nt: TGTGCCAGCAGCCCTAGGACAGGGGGCCATCAGCCCCAGCATTTT
v_call: TRBV7-6; j_call: TRBJ1-1; d_call: NA; clone_size: few; cdr3_aa: CASSLWRETEAFF; cdr3_nt: TGTGCCAGCAGCTTATGGAGGGAGACCGAAGCTTTCTTT
v_call: TRBV2; j_call: TRBJ1-2; d_call: NA; clone_size: NA; cdr3_aa: CASSENTAGAYGYTF; cdr3_nt: TGTGCCAGCAGTGAAAACACCGCAGGAGCCTATGGCTACACCTTC
v_call: TRBV19; j_call: TRBJ1-5; d_call: NA; clone_size: NA; cdr3_aa: CASSPQKGNQPQHF; cdr3_nt: TGTGCCAGTAGTCCCCAAAAGGGCAATCAGCCCCAGCATTTT
v_call: TRBV28; j_call: TRBJ1-3; d_call: NA; clone_size: NA; cdr3_aa: CASRGRQRGIWGNTIYF; cdr3_nt: TGTGCCAGCAGGGGTCGACAGCGAGGGATATGGGGGAACACCATATATTTT
v_call: TRBV19; j_call: TRBJ1-6; d_call: NA; clone_size: few; cdr3_aa: CASSIGDSLYNSPLHF; cdr3_nt: TGTGCCAGTAGTATCGGCGACAGTCTCTATAATTCACCCCTCCACTTT
v_call: TRBV5-1; j_call: TRBJ2-1; d_call: NA; clone_size: NA; cdr3_aa: CASSLSSSLNEQFF; cdr3_nt: TGCGCCAGCAGTCTCTCCTCTAGCCTCAATGAGCAGTTCTTC
v_call: TRBV5-1; j_call: TRBJ2-2; d_call: NA; clone_size: NA; cdr3_aa: CASSFGTVDTGELFF; cdr3_nt: TGCGCCAGCAGCTTCGGGACTGTCGACACCGGGGAGCTGTTTTTT
v_call: TRBV5-5; j_call: TRBJ1-2; d_call: NA; clone_size: NA; cdr3_aa: CASSLPQGMGGYTF; cdr3_nt: TGTGCCAGCAGCTTGCCCCAGGGGATGGGTGGCTACACCTTC
v_call: TRBV2; j_call: TRBJ2-4; d_call: NA; clone_size: NA; cdr3_aa: CASSEWVGTQNIQYF; cdr3_nt: TGTGCCAGCAGTGAATGGGTAGGGACCCAAAACATTCAGTACTTC
v_call: TRBV19; j_call: TRBJ1-1; d_call: NA; clone_size: NA; cdr3_aa: CASSIDIDSRRGAFF; cdr3_nt: TGTGCCAGTAGTATAGATATTGACAGCCGGAGGGGAGCTTTCTTT
v_call: TRBV3-1/TRBV3-2; j_call: TRBJ2-1; d_call: TRBD2; clone_size: NA; cdr3_aa: CASSYTRTSGSYNEQFF; cdr3_nt: TGTGCCAGCAGCTATACTAGGACTAGCGGCTCCTACAATGAGCAGTTCTTC
v_call: TRBV3-1/TRBV3-2; j_call: TRBJ1-3; d_call: NA; clone_size: NA; cdr3_aa: CASSQDSGYTIYF; cdr3_nt: TGTGCCAGCAGCCAAGATTCAGGGTACACCATATATTTT
v_call: TRBV4-2; j_call: TRBJ2-2; d_call: NA; clone_size: NA; cdr3_aa: CASSQEGPTGELFF; cdr3_nt: TGTGCCAGCAGCCAAGAAGGGCCCACCGGGGAGCTGTTTTTT
v_call: TRBV6-1; j_call: TRBJ2-5; d_call: NA; clone_size: NA; cdr3_aa: CASSEYYLGQETQYF; cdr3_nt: TGTGCCAGCAGTGAATACTACCTAGGCCAAGAGACCCAGTACTTC
v_call: TRBV5-1; j_call: TRBJ2-5; d_call: TRBD2; clone_size: once; cdr3_aa: CASTSPAGGETQYF; cdr3_nt: TGCGCCAGCACCTCCCCAGCGGGAGGGGAGACCCAGTACTTC
v_call: TRBV6-2/TRBV6-3; j_call: TRBJ2-1; d_call: NA; clone_size: NA; cdr3_aa: CASSWDWSGEQFF; cdr3_nt: TGTGCCAGCAGTTGGGATTGGTCCGGTGAGCAGTTCTTC
v_call: TRBV2; j_call: TRBJ2-1; d_call: NA; clone_size: few; cdr3_aa: CASSEEVAGWMDEQFF; cdr3_nt: TGTGCCAGCAGTGAAGAGGTCGCAGGGTGGATGGATGAGCAGTTCTTC
v_call: TRBV6-5; j_call: TRBJ1-1; d_call: NA; clone_size: NA; cdr3_aa: CASSRPGRGNTEAFF; cdr3_nt: TGTGCCAGCAGCCGACCGGGGCGGGGGAACACTGAAGCTTTCTTT
v_call: TRBV4-1; j_call: TRBJ1-3; d_call: NA; clone_size: NA; cdr3_aa: CASSQRRDGQSGNTIYF; cdr3_nt: TGCGCCAGCAGCCAACGCAGGGACGGCCAATCTGGAAACACCATATATTTT